The following is a T cell receptor (beta chain) sequence with its context. Its antigen remains unidentified. No much larger clonotype is one base removed from it; base qualities were not supplied. The data stem from a study of OX40 agonist ivuxolimab in advanced cancers. General notes on the study: The costimulatory receptor OX40 (CD134) was targeted by ivuxolimab, a fully human IgG2 agonistic monoclonal antibody. Of the roughly 53 patients in dose escalation, around 19 had hepatocellular carcinoma, approximately 15 had melanoma, 9 had renal cell carcinoma and 9 had head and neck cancer. In the dose-escalation cohort, around 80% of patients were male, and the mean age was roughly 60 years with a range of roughly 20 to 79. The paper describes the monotherapy dose-escalation part (N of about 52 patients) of the phase I trial of ivuxolimab. Prior anti-PD-1, anti-PD-L1 or anti-CTLA-4 therapy was permitted, and approximately 40% of dose-escalation patients had received checkpoint inhibitors. Partial responses occurred in three dose-escalation patients, of whom one had hepatocellular carcinoma and two had cutaneous melanoma. Intravenous ivuxolimab was administered to patients every 2 weeks at six dose levels: 0.01, 0.1, 0.3, 1.5, 3 and 10 mg/kg. The purpose of peripheral TCRbeta sequencing was to test whether ivuxolimab changed TCR sequence diversity and led to clonal T-cell expansion.

Genomic DNA was isolated from the sorted cells so that the TCRbeta CDR3 region could be sequenced. The immunoSEQ Assay was used for sequencing of TCRbeta CDR3 regions. Held by TCRdb, this immuneACCESS table contains in-frame sequences only and omits some clones. Under half of the omission traces to an unresolved V gene where checked; the cause of the rest is unknown. The sample has around 80,000 clones on record, more than 75% of them singletons. Approximately 0.3% of the sample is held by the ten biggest clonotypes. The trial excluded patients who had a history of autoimmune disease or who were on systemic immunosuppression. Peripheral blood for TCR sequencing was collected from all dose cohorts at baseline, on cycle 4 day 1, and on cycle 7 day 1. The samples were drawn from a first-in-human, open-label, multicenter phase I dose-escalation trial of ivuxolimab. Adults with locally advanced or metastatic head and neck squamous cell, hepatocellular, melanoma or renal cell carcinoma were enrolled in the trial. Before TCR sequencing, CD4+ T cells and CD8+ T cells were sorted from peripheral blood as separate populations.

Per the germline V gene, SGHAT is the CDR1 and FQNNGV is the CDR2. At the junction V is shortened by 0 bases and J by 6 bases; bases outside the gene matches: 8. The CDR3 holds 16 amino acids from the cysteine to the phenylalanine. Only the CDR3 region is kept as DNA, spanning 48 bases read in frame from base 1. What the research found in general, with its limitations: After ivuxolimab, more expanded clones were found on average in CD8+ T cells than in CD4+ T cells. At doses of 0.1 to 3.0 mg/kg, clonal expansion of both CD4+ and CD8+ T cells in blood was seen between baseline and week 6. In the 0.1-3.0 mg/kg groups, partial responders had among the lowest normalized peripheral clonal expansion, particularly in CD8+ T cells. Which antigens the clonally expanded peripheral T cells were specific for was not determined. Low levels of normalized T-cell clonal expansion were also seen in some nonresponding patients.

This receptor was taken from an adult with an advanced solid tumor such as melanoma, head and neck, liver or kidney cancer. The V and J genes are TRBV11-2 and TRBJ2-3; TRBD2 lines up with 8 middle nucleotides. The input for sequencing was CD4+ or CD8+ T cells sorted from blood, taken in a trial of the OX40 agonist ivuxolimab. The nucleotide sequence reads TGTGCCAGCAGCTTAGACTCCGGGACTAGACGTGATACGCAGTATTTT. Translated, this gives CASSLDSGTRRDTQYF.